This entry describes one TCR beta chain. Those enrolled in Seattle joined during active infection and were followed longitudinally afterward. This table comes from immunoSEQ multiplex PCR, and its TCRdb copy is limited to in-frame clones, with some not included. The sample holds some 220,000 clones, 85% seen once. V trimming: 4 bases; J trimming: 8 bases; junction bases outside the gene matches: 5. This CDR3 is built from 14 residues. Germline assignment: CDR1 SGHTA and CDR2 FQGTGA. These data belong to a study of blood T cell repertoires in COVID-19. Material for sequencing was peripheral blood. This receptor was taken from a woman aged 70-85 years with COVID-19, enrolled during active disease. This chain links TRBV7-3 with TRBJ2-7, with 13 bases lining up with TRBD2. The CDR3 DNA sequence: TGTGCCAGCAGCTCTGGACTAGCGGGAGATAAGCAGTACTTC. Its protein product is CASSSGLAGDKQYF.